What follows describes a single T cell receptor (beta chain). The sample is drawn from a study of blood T cell repertoires in COVID-19. The ends lost 2 bases at V and 4 bases at J; junction bases unmatched: 5. The CDR3 runs 16 residues. Germline values: CDR1 SGHNT, CDR2 YYREEE (reference sequence). The protocol was immunoSEQ multiplex PCR, while the TCRdb copy is restricted to in-frame clones and leaves out a portion. The sample has 100,000 or so clones, over 80% seen once. The chain combines TRBV5-4 with TRBJ2-2; 10 nucleotides match TRBD2. Sequenced: peripheral blood. The source of this sequence is a man aged 50 to 59 with active COVID-19. The CDR3 protein is CASSFLAGVGTGELFF. CDR3 in DNA: TGTGCCAGCAGCTTTCTAGCGGGGGTAGGCACCGGGGAGCTGTTTTTT. The full variable domain, completed using reference TRBV5-4 and TRBJ2-2, is ETGVTQSPTHLIKTRGQQVTLRCSSQSGHNTVSWYQQALGQGPQFIFQYYREEENGRGNFPPRFSGLQFPNYSSELNVNALELDDSALYLCASSFLAGVGTGELFFGEGSRLTVL.